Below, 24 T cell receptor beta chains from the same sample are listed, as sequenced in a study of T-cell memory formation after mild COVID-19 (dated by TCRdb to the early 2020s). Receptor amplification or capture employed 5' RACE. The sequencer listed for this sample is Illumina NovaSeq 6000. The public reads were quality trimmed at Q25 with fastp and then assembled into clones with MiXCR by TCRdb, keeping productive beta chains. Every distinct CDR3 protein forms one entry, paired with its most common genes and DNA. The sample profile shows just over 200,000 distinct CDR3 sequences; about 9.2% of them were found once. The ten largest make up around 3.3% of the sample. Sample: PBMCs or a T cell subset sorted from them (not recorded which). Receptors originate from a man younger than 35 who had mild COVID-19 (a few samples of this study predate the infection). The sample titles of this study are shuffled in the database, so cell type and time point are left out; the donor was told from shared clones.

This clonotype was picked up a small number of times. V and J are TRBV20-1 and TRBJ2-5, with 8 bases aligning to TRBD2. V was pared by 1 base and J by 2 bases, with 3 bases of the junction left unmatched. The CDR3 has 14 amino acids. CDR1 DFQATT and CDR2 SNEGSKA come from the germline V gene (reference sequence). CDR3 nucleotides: TGCAGTGCTAGAGCTCCTAGCGGGCAAGAGACCCAGTACTTC. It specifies CSARAPSGQETQYF.

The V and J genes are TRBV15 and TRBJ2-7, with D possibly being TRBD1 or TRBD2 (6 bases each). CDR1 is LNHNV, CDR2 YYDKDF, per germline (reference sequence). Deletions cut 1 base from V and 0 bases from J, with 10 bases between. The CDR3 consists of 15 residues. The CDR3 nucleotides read TGTGCCACCAGCAGAGGGGGGGCCAGCTCCTACGAGCAGTACTTC. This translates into CATSRGGASSYEQYF.

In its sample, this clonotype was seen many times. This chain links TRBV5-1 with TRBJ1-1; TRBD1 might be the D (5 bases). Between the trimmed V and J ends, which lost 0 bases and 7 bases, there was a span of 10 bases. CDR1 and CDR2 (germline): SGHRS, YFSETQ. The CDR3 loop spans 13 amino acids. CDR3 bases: TGCGCCAGCAGCTTGGACAGGAATGGTGAAGCTTTCTTT. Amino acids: CASSLDRNGEAFF.

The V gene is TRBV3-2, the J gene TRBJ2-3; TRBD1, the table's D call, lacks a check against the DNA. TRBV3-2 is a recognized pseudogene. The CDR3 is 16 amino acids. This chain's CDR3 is CASSQAGTARTDTQYF. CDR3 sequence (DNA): TGTGCCAGCAGCCAAGCCGGGACAGCTCGCACAGATACGCAGTATTTT.

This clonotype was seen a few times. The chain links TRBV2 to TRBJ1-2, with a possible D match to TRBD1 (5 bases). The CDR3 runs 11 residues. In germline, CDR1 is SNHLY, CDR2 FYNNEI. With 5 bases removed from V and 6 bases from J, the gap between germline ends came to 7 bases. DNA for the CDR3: TGTGCCAGCAGTCAGGGTAATGGCTACACCTTC. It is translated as CASSQGNGYTF. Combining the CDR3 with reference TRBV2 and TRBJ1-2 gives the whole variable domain EPEVTQTPSHQVTQMGQEVILRCVPISNHLYFYWYRQILGQKVEFLVSFYNNEISEKSEIFDDQFSVERPDGSNFTLKIRSTKLEDSAMYFCASSQGNGYTFGSGTRLTVV.

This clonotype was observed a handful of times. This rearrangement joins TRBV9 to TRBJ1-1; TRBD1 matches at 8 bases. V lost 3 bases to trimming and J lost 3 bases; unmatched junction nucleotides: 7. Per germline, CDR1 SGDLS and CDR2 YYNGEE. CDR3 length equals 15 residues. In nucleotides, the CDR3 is TGTGCCAGCAGCGCAGGGGGCGGGTTTGACACTGAAGCTTTCTTT. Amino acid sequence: CASSAGGGFDTEAFF.

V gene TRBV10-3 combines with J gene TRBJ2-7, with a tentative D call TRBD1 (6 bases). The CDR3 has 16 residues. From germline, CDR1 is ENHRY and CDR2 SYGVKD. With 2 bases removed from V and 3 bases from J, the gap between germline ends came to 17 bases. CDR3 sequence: CAISEGPVRGIYEQYF. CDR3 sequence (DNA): TGTGCCATCAGTGAGGGGCCTGTGAGGGGGATCTACGAGCAGTACTTC.

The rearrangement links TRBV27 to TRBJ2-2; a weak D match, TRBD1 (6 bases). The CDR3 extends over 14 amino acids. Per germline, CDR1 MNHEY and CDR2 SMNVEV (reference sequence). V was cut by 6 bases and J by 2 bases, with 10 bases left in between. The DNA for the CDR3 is TGTGCCAGCAGGCAGACAGGCAACACCGGGGAGCTGTTTTTT. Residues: CASRQTGNTGELFF.

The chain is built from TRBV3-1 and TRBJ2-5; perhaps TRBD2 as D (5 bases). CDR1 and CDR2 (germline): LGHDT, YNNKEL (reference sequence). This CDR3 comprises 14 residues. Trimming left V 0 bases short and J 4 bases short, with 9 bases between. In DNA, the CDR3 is TGTGCCAGCAGCCAAGATTGGCGGGCAGAGACCCAGTACTTC. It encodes CASSQDWRAETQYF.

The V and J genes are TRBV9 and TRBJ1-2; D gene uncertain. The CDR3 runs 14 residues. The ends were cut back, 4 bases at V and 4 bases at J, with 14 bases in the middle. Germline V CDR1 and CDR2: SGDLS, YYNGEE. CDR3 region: CASSKDGLSYGYTF. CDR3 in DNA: TGTGCCAGCAGCAAGGACGGACTGAGCTATGGCTACACCTTC. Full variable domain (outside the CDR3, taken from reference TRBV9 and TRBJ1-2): DSGVTQTPKHLITATGQRVTLRCSPRSGDLSVYWYQQSLDQGLQFLIQYYNGEERAKGNILERFSAQQFPDLHSELNLSSLELGDSALYFCASSKDGLSYGYTFGSGTRLTVV.

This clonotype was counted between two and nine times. The CDR3 nucleotides read TGTGCCAGCAGTCGGGGGGGCTATGGCTACACCTTC. Translating gives CASSRGGYGYTF. The chain employs TRBV12-3 or TRBV12-4 and TRBJ1-2; tentatively, D is TRBD1 (5 bases). V lost 5 bases to trimming and J lost 4 bases, with 8 bases between them. CDR3 size: 12 residues.

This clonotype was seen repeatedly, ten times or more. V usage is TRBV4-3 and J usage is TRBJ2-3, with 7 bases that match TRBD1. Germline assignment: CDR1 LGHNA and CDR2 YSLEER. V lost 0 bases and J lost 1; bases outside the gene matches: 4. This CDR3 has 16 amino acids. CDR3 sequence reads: CASSQEFTGGTDTQYF. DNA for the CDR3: TGCGCCAGCAGCCAAGAGTTTACAGGGGGCACAGATACGCAGTATTTT.

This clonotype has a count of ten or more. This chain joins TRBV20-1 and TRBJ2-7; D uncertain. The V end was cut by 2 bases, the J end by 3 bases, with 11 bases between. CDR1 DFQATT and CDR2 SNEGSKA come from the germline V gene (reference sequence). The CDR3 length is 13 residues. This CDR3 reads CSARSVLSYEQYF. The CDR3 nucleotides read TGCAGTGCTAGAAGCGTCCTTAGCTACGAGCAGTACTTC.

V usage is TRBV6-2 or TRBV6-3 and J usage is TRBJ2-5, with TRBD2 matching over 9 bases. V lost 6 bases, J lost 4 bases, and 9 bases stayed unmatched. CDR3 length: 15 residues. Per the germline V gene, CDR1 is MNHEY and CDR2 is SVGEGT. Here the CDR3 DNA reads TGTGCCAGCAGCCGACTAGCGGCAAACGGAGAGACCCAGTACTTC. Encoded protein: CASSRLAANGETQYF.

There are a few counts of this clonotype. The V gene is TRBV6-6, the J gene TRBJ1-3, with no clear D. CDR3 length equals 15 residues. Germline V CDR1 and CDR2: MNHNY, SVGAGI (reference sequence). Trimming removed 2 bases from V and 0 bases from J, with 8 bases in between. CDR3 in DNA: TGTGCCAGCAGTTACGGGCAAAGCTCTGGAAACACCATATATTTT. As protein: CASSYGQSSGNTIYF.

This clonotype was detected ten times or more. The chain's CDR3 is CASSLRIGTQYF. In DNA form, the CDR3 reads TGCGCCAGCAGCTTGAGGATCGGGACCCAGTACTTC. V gene TRBV5-1 combines with J gene TRBJ2-5; the D is unclear. This CDR3 has 12 amino acids. Germline CDR1 reads SGHRS; CDR2 reads YFSETQ. Trimming removed 1 base at V and 7 bases at J, with 8 bases between.

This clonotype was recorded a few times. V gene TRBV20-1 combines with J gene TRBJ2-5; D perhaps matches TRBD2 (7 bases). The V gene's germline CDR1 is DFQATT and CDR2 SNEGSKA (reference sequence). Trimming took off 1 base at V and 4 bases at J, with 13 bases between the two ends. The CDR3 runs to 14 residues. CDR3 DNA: TGCAGTGCTAGAGTAGGGGGGGGTGGAGAGACCCAGTACTTC. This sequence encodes CSARVGGGGETQYF.

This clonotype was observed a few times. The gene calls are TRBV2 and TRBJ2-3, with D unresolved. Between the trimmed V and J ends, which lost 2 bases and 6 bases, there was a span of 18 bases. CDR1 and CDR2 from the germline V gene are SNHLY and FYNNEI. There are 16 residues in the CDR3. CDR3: CASSERPGRNGDTQYF. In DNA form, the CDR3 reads TGTGCCAGCAGTGAAAGGCCCGGTAGAAACGGGGATACGCAGTATTTT.

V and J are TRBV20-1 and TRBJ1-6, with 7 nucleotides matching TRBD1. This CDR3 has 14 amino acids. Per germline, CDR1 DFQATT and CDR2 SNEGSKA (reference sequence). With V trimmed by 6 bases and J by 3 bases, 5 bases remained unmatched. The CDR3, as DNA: TGCAGTGCCCTGGGACAGAACTATAATTCACCCCTCCACTTT. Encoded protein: CSALGQNYNSPLHF.

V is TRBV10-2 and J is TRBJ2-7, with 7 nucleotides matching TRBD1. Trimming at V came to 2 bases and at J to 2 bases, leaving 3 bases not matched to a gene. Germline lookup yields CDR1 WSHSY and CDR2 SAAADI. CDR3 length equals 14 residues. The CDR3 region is CASSETGETYEQYF. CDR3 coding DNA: TGCGCCAGCAGTGAGACAGGGGAGACCTACGAGCAGTACTTC.

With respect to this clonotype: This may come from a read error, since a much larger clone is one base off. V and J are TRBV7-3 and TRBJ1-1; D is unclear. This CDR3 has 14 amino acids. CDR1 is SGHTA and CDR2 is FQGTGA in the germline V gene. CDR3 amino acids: CASSLNVGNTESFF. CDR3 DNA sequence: TGTGCCAGCAGCTTGAATGTGGGGAACACTGAATCTTTCTTT.

The CDR3 DNA is TGCAGTGCTAGACGGCAGCTTAATGAAAAACTGTTTTTT. Translating gives CSARRQLNEKLFF. The V call is TRBV20-1, the J call TRBJ1-4, with unresolved D. The germline V gene encodes CDR1 DFQATT and CDR2 SNEGSKA (reference sequence). The CDR3 is 13 residues long. V dropped 2 bases and J dropped 4 bases, with 8 bases sitting between them.

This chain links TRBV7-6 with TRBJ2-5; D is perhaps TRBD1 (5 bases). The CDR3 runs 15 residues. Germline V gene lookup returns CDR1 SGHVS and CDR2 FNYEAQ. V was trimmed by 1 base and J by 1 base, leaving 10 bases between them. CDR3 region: CASSLGFQGQETQYF. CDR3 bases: TGTGCCAGCAGCTTAGGATTCCAGGGCCAAGAGACCCAGTACTTC.

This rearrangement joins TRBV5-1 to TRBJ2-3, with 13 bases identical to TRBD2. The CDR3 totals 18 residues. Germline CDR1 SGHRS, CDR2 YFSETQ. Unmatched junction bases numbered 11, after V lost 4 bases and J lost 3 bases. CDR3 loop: CASSRALAGGSGTDTQYF. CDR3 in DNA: TGCGCCAGCAGCCGAGCACTAGCGGGGGGGTCGGGGACAGATACGCAGTATTTT.